This is a list of T cell receptor beta chains from one sample in a study of shared clonotypes between healthy human individuals. Here immunoSEQ multiplex PCR was the method, and the copy in TCRdb shows in-frame clones only, minus some. The sample includes some 2,000,000 clones, approximately 96% of them seen just once. Sequenced sample: naive CD4+ T cells sorted from blood. These receptors all stem from a man younger than 35 in good health. Each CDR3 is given with its conserved first and last residue. The order of the fields is clone size, D gene, J gene, V gene, CDR3 protein, CDR3 DNA. The D gene is left open where the match is weak. Clone size, where shown, is once, few, many, or a class for clones that have expanded.

clone size: once
D gene: NA
J gene: TRBJ2-1
V gene: TRBV6-5
CDR3 protein: CASSYAGPANEQFF
CDR3 DNA: TGTGCCAGCAGTTACGCGGGGCCTGCCAATGAGCAGTTCTTC

clone size: NA
D gene: TRBD1
J gene: TRBJ1-2
V gene: TRBV5-1
CDR3 protein: CASSLGTGEGYTF
CDR3 DNA: TGCGCCAGCAGCTTGGGGACAGGGGAAGGCTACACCTTC

clone size: NA
D gene: TRBD2
J gene: TRBJ2-7
V gene: TRBV6-5
CDR3 protein: CASSETSLSYEQYF
CDR3 DNA: TGTGCCAGCAGTGAGACTAGCCTCTCCTACGAGCAGTACTTC

clone size: few
D gene: TRBD1
J gene: TRBJ1-2
V gene: TRBV28
CDR3 protein: CASSTNEGAGGYTF
CDR3 DNA: TGTGCCAGCAGCACCAACGAGGGGGCTGGGGGCTACACCTTC

clone size: NA
D gene: NA
J gene: TRBJ2-7
V gene: TRBV13
CDR3 protein: CASSLGIIGSLSSYEQYF
CDR3 DNA: TGTGCCAGCAGCTTAGGCATCATCGGGAGCCTATCTTCCTACGAGCAGTACTTC

clone size: NA
D gene: TRBD1
J gene: TRBJ2-7
V gene: TRBV6-5
CDR3 protein: CASRRTGKSEQYF
CDR3 DNA: TGTGCCAGCAGAAGGACAGGAAAAAGCGAGCAGTACTTC

clone size: NA
D gene: TRBD1
J gene: TRBJ1-4
V gene: TRBV27
CDR3 protein: CASSFATGDREKLFF
CDR3 DNA: TGTGCCAGCAGTTTCGCGACAGGGGATAGGGAAAAACTGTTTTTT

clone size: NA
D gene: NA
J gene: TRBJ1-3
V gene: TRBV30
CDR3 protein: CAWRRGSGNTIYF
CDR3 DNA: TGTGCCTGGAGGAGGGGCTCTGGAAACACCATATATTTT

clone size: once
D gene: NA
J gene: TRBJ2-1
V gene: TRBV5-1
CDR3 protein: CASSPMGSYNEQFF
CDR3 DNA: TGCGCCAGCAGCCCCATGGGCTCCTACAATGAGCAGTTCTTC

clone size: NA
D gene: TRBD1
J gene: TRBJ1-6
V gene: TRBV18
CDR3 protein: CASSPPGDRAGSPLHF
CDR3 DNA: TGTGCCAGCTCACCACCGGGGGACAGGGCGGGTTCACCCCTCCACTTT

clone size: once
D gene: TRBD1
J gene: TRBJ2-7
V gene: TRBV5-1
CDR3 protein: CASSSGQGVHEQYF
CDR3 DNA: TGCGCCAGCAGCTCCGGACAGGGCGTCCACGAGCAGTACTTC

clone size: NA
D gene: NA
J gene: TRBJ2-7
V gene: TRBV6-1
CDR3 protein: CASSEYAGPYEQYF
CDR3 DNA: TGTGCCAGCAGTGAATATGCGGGGCCCTACGAGCAGTACTTC

clone size: NA
D gene: TRBD2
J gene: TRBJ2-1
V gene: TRBV4-1
CDR3 protein: CASSFGGVAMYNEQFF
CDR3 DNA: TGCGCCAGCAGCTTCGGGGGGGTAGCGATGTACAATGAGCAGTTCTTC

clone size: NA
D gene: TRBD1
J gene: TRBJ2-2
V gene: TRBV10-3
CDR3 protein: CATRGTEDTGELFF
CDR3 DNA: TGTGCCACCAGGGGGACAGAGGACACCGGGGAGCTGTTTTTT

clone size: NA
D gene: NA
J gene: TRBJ2-3
V gene: TRBV19
CDR3 protein: CASRGSLRSATDTQYF
CDR3 DNA: TGTGCCAGTCGGGGATCACTCCGCTCAGCCACAGATACGCAGTATTTT

clone size: NA
D gene: TRBD1
J gene: TRBJ2-7
V gene: TRBV7-9
CDR3 protein: CASSYTGGEQYF
CDR3 DNA: TGTGCCAGCAGCTATACAGGGGGCGAGCAGTACTTC

clone size: NA
D gene: TRBD1
J gene: TRBJ2-7
V gene: TRBV6-1
CDR3 protein: CASEGQGRRGEQYF
CDR3 DNA: TGTGCCAGCGAGGGACAGGGTAGGCGCGGCGAGCAGTACTTC

clone size: NA
D gene: NA
J gene: TRBJ2-7
V gene: TRBV20-1
CDR3 protein: CSARGPYEQYF
CDR3 DNA: TGCAGTGCTAGGGGGCCCTACGAGCAGTACTTC

clone size: NA
D gene: NA
J gene: TRBJ2-7
V gene: TRBV7-7
CDR3 protein: CASSYRWAYEQYF
CDR3 DNA: TGTGCTAGCAGCTACAGATGGGCCTACGAGCAGTACTTC

clone size: NA
D gene: NA
J gene: TRBJ2-5
V gene: TRBV4-1
CDR3 protein: CASSQGEAGTIKQTQYF
CDR3 DNA: TGCGCCAGCAGCCAAGGGGAGGCCGGGACAATAAAACAGACCCAGTACTTC

clone size: NA
D gene: NA
J gene: TRBJ1-4
V gene: TRBV28
CDR3 protein: CASSPRTFNEKLFF
CDR3 DNA: TGTGCCAGCAGTCCTCGGACCTTTAATGAAAAACTGTTTTTT

clone size: NA
D gene: NA
J gene: TRBJ2-4
V gene: TRBV29-1
CDR3 protein: CSGTVANIQYF
CDR3 DNA: TGCAGCGGGACGGTCGCCAACATTCAGTACTTC

clone size: NA
D gene: NA
J gene: TRBJ1-5
V gene: TRBV7-2
CDR3 protein: CASSLIAGVIQPQHF
CDR3 DNA: TGTGCCAGCAGCTTAATTGCAGGGGTGATTCAGCCCCAGCATTTT

clone size: NA
D gene: TRBD2
J gene: TRBJ2-1
V gene: TRBV11-2
CDR3 protein: CASSLGSLAGLNEQFF
CDR3 DNA: TGTGCCAGCAGCTTAGGCTCCCTAGCGGGTCTCAATGAGCAGTTCTTC

clone size: NA
D gene: NA
J gene: TRBJ2-5
V gene: TRBV19
CDR3 protein: CASSIQGQETQYF
CDR3 DNA: TGTGCCAGTAGTATACAGGGGCAGGAGACCCAGTACTTC

clone size: once
D gene: TRBD2
J gene: TRBJ2-3
V gene: TRBV7-2
CDR3 protein: CASSSSGGSGTDTQYF
CDR3 DNA: TGTGCCAGCAGCTCATCAGGCGGGAGTGGGACAGATACGCAGTATTTT

clone size: NA
D gene: NA
J gene: TRBJ2-1
V gene: TRBV7-9
CDR3 protein: CASSSSRTNDNEQFF
CDR3 DNA: TGTGCCAGCAGCTCCTCCCGGACGAATGACAATGAGCAGTTCTTC

clone size: NA
D gene: NA
J gene: TRBJ2-3
V gene: TRBV14
CDR3 protein: CASSHLAPGGTDTQYF
CDR3 DNA: TGTGCCAGCAGCCATTTAGCCCCAGGGGGGACAGATACGCAGTATTTT

clone size: NA
D gene: NA
J gene: TRBJ2-5
V gene: TRBV30
CDR3 protein: CAWTDQETQYF
CDR3 DNA: TGTGCCTGGACTGACCAAGAGACCCAGTACTTC

clone size: NA
D gene: NA
J gene: TRBJ2-7
V gene: TRBV6-1
CDR3 protein: CASRLTVSYEQYF
CDR3 DNA: TGTGCCAGCAGGCTGACAGTATCCTACGAGCAGTACTTC

clone size: NA
D gene: TRBD2
J gene: TRBJ2-7
V gene: TRBV7-2
CDR3 protein: CASSFQLAGGPYEQYF
CDR3 DNA: TGTGCCAGCAGCTTCCAACTAGCGGGAGGGCCCTACGAGCAGTACTTC

clone size: NA
D gene: NA
J gene: TRBJ2-1
V gene: TRBV29-1
CDR3 protein: CSVHTSPGSGNEQFF
CDR3 DNA: TGCAGCGTTCACACGTCCCCCGGGAGCGGCAATGAGCAGTTCTTC

clone size: NA
D gene: TRBD2
J gene: TRBJ2-7
V gene: TRBV5-6
CDR3 protein: CASSLDPSGSVHEQYF
CDR3 DNA: TGTGCCAGCAGCTTGGACCCTAGCGGGAGTGTCCACGAGCAGTACTTC

clone size: once
D gene: NA
J gene: TRBJ1-2
V gene: TRBV11-2
CDR3 protein: CASSLDHIVSRVGGYGYTF
CDR3 DNA: TGTGCCAGCAGCTTAGATCATATCGTTAGTCGGGTGGGCGGCTATGGCTACACCTTC

clone size: NA
D gene: TRBD2
J gene: TRBJ2-7
V gene: TRBV14
CDR3 protein: CASSQAGLAVYEQYF
CDR3 DNA: TGTGCCAGCAGCCAAGCCGGACTAGCGGTCTACGAGCAGTACTTC

clone size: NA
D gene: TRBD1
J gene: TRBJ2-7
V gene: TRBV5-1
CDR3 protein: CASSTPGQSYEQYF
CDR3 DNA: TGCGCCAGCAGCACGCCGGGACAGAGCTACGAGCAGTACTTC

clone size: NA
D gene: NA
J gene: TRBJ1-2
V gene: TRBV7-2
CDR3 protein: CASSPTVSPPGYTF
CDR3 DNA: TGTGCCAGCAGCCCGACAGTGTCCCCTCCTGGCTACACCTTC